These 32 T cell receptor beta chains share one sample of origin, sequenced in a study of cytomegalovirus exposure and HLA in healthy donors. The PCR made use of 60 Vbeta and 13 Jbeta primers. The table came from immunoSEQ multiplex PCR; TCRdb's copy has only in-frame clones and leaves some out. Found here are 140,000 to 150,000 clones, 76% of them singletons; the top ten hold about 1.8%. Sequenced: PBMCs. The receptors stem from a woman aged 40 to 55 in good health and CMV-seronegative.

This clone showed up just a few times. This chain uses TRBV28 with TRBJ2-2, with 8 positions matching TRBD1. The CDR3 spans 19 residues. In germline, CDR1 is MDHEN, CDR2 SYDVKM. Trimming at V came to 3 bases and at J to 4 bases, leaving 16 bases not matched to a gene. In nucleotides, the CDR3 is TGTGCCAGCAGTTTTTGGCAGGGGGCGAGAGGGGGGACCACCGGGGAGCTGTTTTTT. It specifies CASSFWQGARGGTTGELFF.

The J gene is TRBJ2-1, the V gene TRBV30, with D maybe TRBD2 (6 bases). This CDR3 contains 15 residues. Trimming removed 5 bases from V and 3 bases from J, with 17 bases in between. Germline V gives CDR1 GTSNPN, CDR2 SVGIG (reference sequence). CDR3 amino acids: CAWWGWGESYNEQFF. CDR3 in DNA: TGTGCCTGGTGGGGGTGGGGGGAGAGCTACAATGAGCAGTTCTTC.

The CDR3 coding sequence is TGCAGCGTTGAAACTAGCGAGAACTCCTACGAGCAGTACTTC. Protein product: CSVETSENSYEQYF. This chain joins TRBV29-1 and TRBJ2-7, with 7 bases matching TRBD2. There are 14 residues in the CDR3. The trim removed 2 bases at V and 0 bases at J, leaving 4 bases unmatched. Per germline, CDR1 SQVTM and CDR2 ANQGSEA.

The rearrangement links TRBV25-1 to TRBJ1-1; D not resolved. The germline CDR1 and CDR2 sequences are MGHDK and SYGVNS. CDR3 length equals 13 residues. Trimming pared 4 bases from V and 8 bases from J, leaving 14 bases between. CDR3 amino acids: CASSGAIGGEAFF. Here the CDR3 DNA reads TGTGCCAGCAGTGGGGCTATAGGCGGGGAAGCTTTCTTT.

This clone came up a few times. CDR3 DNA sequence: TGTGCCAGTAGCCAAGTCGGACAGGCGGGCGGCTACACCTTC. Amino acid sequence: CASSQVGQAGGYTF. V usage is TRBV19 and J usage is TRBJ1-2, with 7 bases that match TRBD1. V shed 6 bases, J shed 8 bases, and the junction held 12 bases outside the gene matches. The CDR3 has 14 amino acids. Germline V CDR1 and CDR2: LNHDA, SQIVND (reference sequence).

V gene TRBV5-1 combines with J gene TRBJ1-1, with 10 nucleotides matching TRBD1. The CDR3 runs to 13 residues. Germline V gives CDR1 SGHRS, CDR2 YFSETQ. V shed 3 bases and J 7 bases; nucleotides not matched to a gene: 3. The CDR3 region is CASSSGQGVEAFF. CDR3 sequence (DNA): TGCGCCAGCAGCTCAGGACAGGGGGTTGAAGCTTTCTTT. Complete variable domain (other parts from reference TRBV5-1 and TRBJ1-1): KAGVTQTPRYLIKTRGQQVTLSCSPISGHRSVSWYQQTPGQGLQFLFEYFSETQRNKGNFPGRFSGRQFSNSRSEMNVSTLELGDSALYLCASSSGQGVEAFFGQGTRLTVV.

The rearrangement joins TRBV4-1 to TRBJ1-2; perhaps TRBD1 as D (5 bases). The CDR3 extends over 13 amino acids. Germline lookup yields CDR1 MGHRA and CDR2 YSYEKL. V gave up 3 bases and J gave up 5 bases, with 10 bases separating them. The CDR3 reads CASSHISGYGYTF. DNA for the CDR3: TGCGCCAGCAGCCATATTTCAGGGTATGGCTACACCTTC.

The CDR3 loop is CASSLSAGVPSHNEQFF. The CDR3 nucleotides read TGTGCCAGCAGCTTATCGGCGGGAGTTCCTTCCCACAATGAGCAGTTCTTC. The chain combines TRBV7-9 with TRBJ2-1, with 7 bases aligning to TRBD2. This CDR3 has 17 amino acids. Per germline, CDR1 SEHNR and CDR2 FQNEAQ (reference sequence). V gave up 2 bases and J gave up 5 bases; unmatched junction bases: 12.

CDR3 nucleotides: TGTGCCAGCAGCCCCCTAGCGACGGATGTTAGGACTGAAGCTTTCTTT. It encodes CASSPLATDVRTEAFF. This sequence joins TRBV7-2 and TRBJ1-1; D call uncertain. Germline values: CDR1 SGHTA, CDR2 FQGNSA. The V and J ends lost 5 bases and 5 bases respectively, with 21 bases between them. The CDR3 totals 16 residues.

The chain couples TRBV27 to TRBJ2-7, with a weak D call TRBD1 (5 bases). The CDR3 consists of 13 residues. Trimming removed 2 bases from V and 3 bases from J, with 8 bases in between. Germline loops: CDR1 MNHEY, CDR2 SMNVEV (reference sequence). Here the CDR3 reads CASSLRQGYEQYF. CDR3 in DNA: TGTGCCAGCAGTTTACGGCAGGGCTACGAGCAGTACTTC.

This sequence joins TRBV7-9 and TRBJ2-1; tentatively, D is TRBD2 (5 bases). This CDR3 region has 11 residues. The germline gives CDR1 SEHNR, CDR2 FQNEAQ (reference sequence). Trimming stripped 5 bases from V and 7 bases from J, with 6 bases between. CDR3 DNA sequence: TGTGCCAGCAGCCCGGGGAATGAGCAGTTCTTC. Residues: CASSPGNEQFF.

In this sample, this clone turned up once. This CDR3 is CASSPQQGGPGETQYF. DNA of the CDR3: TGTGCCAGCTCACCCCAACAGGGGGGACCAGGGGAGACCCAGTACTTC. The chain has TRBV18 and TRBJ2-5; 8 positions agree with TRBD1. CDR1 and CDR2 (germline): KGHSH, LQKENI. CDR3 length: 16 residues. Trimming at V came to 3 bases and at J to 5 bases, leaving 11 bases not matched to a gene.

The CDR3 coding sequence is TGTGCCAGTAGTGCGGGATGGAATTCACCCCTCCACTTT. It is translated as CASSAGWNSPLHF. The V gene is TRBV19, the J gene TRBJ1-6; no reliable D call. The CDR3 runs 13 residues. Looked up from germline, CDR1 is LNHDA and CDR2 is SQIVND (reference sequence). V dropped 5 bases and J dropped 7 bases, with 9 bases sitting between them. Based on the CDR3 plus reference TRBV19 and TRBJ1-6, the full variable domain is DGGITQSPKYLFRKEGQNVTLSCEQNLNHDAMYWYRQDPGQGLRLIYYSQIVNDFQKGDIAEGYSVSREKKESFPLTVTSAQKNPTAFYLCASSAGWNSPLHFGNGTRLTVT.

For the CDR3, the DNA is TGTGCCAGCACCACCGGAGAGGGGGCCGGCACAGATACGCAGTATTTT. Protein: CASTTGEGAGTDTQYF. The V and J genes are TRBV9 and TRBJ2-3; 7 nucleotides line up with TRBD1. CDR3 size: 16 residues. Germline V gene sequence: CDR1 SGDLS, CDR2 YYNGEE. The trim removed 6 bases at V and 1 base at J, leaving 11 bases unmatched. The complete variable domain, with remaining parts taken from reference TRBV9 and TRBJ2-3, reads DSGVTQTPKHLITATGQRVTLRCSPRSGDLSVYWYQQSLDQGLQFLIQYYNGEERAKGNILERFSAQQFPDLHSELNLSSLELGDSALYFCASTTGEGAGTDTQYFGPGTRLTVL.

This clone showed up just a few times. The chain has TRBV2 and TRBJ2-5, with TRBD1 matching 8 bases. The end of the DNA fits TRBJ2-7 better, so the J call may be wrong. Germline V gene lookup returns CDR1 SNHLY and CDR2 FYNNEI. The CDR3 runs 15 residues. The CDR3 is CASSRDRRSSYEQYF. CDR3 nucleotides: TGTGCCAGCAGTCGGGACAGGAGGAGCTCCTACGAGCAGTACTTC.

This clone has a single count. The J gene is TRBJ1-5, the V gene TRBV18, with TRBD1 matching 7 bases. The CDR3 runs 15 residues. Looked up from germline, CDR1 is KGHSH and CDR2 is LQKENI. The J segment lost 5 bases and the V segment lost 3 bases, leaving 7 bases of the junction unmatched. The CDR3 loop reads CASSPQTGTDQPQHF. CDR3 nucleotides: TGTGCCAGCTCACCCCAGACAGGGACCGATCAGCCCCAGCATTTT. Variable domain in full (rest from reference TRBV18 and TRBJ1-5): NAGVMQNPRHLVRRRGQEARLRCSPMKGHSHVYWYRQLPEEGLKFMVYLQKENIIDESGMPKERFSAEFPKEGPSILRIQQVVRGDSAAYFCASSPQTGTDQPQHFGDGTRLSIL.

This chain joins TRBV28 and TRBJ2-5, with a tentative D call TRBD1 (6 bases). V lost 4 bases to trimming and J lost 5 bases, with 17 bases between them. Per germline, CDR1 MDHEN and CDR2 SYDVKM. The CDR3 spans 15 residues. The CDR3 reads CASSSRTVSPETQYF. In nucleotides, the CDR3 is TGTGCCAGCAGTTCCCGGACAGTAAGCCCGGAGACCCAGTACTTC.

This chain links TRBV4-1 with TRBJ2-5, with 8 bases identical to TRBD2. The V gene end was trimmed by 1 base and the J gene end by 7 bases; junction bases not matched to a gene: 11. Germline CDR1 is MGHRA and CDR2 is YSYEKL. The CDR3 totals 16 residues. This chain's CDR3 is CASSQGFGLAMATQYF. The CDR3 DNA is TGCGCCAGCAGCCAAGGGTTCGGACTAGCCATGGCGACCCAGTACTTC.

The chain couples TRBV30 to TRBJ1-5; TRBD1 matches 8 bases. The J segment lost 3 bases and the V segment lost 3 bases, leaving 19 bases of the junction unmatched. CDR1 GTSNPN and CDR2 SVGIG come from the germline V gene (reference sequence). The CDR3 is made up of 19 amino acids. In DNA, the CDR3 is TGTGCCTGGAGCGGGGTGTCCCAGGGGGGACAGGTGCCCAATCAGCCCCAGCATTTT. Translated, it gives CAWSGVSQGGQVPNQPQHF.

Written as DNA, the CDR3 is TGTGCCAGCAGTTACGGGGGGACAGGGAACTATGGCTACACCTTC. Its protein product is CASSYGGTGNYGYTF. The chain employs TRBV6-5 and TRBJ1-2; TRBD1 agrees at 9 bases. Losses at the gene ends were 2 bases for V and 2 bases for J; bases not matched to a gene: 3. The CDR3 totals 15 residues. Germline V gives CDR1 MNHEY, CDR2 SVGAGI.

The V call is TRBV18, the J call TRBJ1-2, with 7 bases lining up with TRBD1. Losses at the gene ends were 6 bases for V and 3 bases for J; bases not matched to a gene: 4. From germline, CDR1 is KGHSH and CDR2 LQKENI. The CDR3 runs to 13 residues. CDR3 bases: TGTGCCAGCTCCACAGGGGAGTACTATGGCTACACCTTC. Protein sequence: CASSTGEYYGYTF. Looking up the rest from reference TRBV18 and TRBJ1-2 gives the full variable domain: NAGVMQNPRHLVRRRGQEARLRCSPMKGHSHVYWYRQLPEEGLKFMVYLQKENIIDESGMPKERFSAEFPKEGPSILRIQQVVRGDSAAYFCASSTGEYYGYTFGSGTRLTVV.

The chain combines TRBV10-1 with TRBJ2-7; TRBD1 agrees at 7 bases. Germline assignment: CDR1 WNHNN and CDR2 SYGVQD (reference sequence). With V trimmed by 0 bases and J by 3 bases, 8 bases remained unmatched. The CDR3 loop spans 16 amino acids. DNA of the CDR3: TGCGCCAGCAGTGAGTCTTTGACAGGGAGCGTCTACGAGCAGTACTTC. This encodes CASSESLTGSVYEQYF.

This CDR3 is CASLMRVGTEAFF. The CDR3, as DNA: TGTGCCAGCTTAATGAGGGTCGGCACTGAAGCTTTCTTT. The rearrangement uses TRBV18 and TRBJ1-1; D is uncertain. V shed 7 bases and J shed 4 bases, with 13 bases lying between them. Germline V gene data show CDR1 as KGHSH and CDR2 as LQKENI. The CDR3 is 13 amino acids.

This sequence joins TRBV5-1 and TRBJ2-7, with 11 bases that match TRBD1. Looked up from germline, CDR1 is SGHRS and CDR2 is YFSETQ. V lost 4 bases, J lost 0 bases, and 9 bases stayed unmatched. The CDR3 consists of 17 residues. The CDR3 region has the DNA TGCGCCAGCAGCCGATCAGGACAGGGGGCTTCCTCCTACGAGCAGTACTTC. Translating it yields CASSRSGQGASSYEQYF.

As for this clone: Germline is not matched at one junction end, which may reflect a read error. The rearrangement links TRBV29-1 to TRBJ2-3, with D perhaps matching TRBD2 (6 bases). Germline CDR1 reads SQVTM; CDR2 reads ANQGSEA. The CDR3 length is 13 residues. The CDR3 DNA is TGCAGCGTGCGGGACGGACACACATATACGCAGTATTTT. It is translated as CSVRDGHTYTQYF.

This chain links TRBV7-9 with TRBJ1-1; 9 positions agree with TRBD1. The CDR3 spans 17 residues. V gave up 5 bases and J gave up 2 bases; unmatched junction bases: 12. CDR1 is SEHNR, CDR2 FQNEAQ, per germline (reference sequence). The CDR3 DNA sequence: TGTGCCAGCAGCCCCGACAGGGGGAACCTACTTAACACTGAAGCTTTCTTT. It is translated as CASSPDRGNLLNTEAFF. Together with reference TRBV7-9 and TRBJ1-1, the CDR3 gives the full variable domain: DTGVSQNPRHKITKRGQNVTFRCDPISEHNRLYWYRQTLGQGPEFLTYFQNEAQLEKSRLLSDRFSAERPKGSFSTLEIQRTEQGDSAMYLCASSPDRGNLLNTEAFFGQGTRLTVV.

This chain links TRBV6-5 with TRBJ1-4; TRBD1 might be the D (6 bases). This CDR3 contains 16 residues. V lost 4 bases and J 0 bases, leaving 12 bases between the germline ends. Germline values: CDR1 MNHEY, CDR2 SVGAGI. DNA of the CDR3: TGTGCCAGCAGTTCCGGGACACTAGCAACTAATGAAAAACTGTTTTTT. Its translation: CASSSGTLATNEKLFF.

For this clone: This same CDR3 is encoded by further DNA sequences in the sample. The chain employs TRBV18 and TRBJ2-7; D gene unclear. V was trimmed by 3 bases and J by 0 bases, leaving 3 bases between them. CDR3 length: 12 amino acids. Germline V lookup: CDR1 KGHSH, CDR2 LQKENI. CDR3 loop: CASSPSSYEQYF. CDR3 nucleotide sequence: TGTGCCAGCTCACCGAGCTCCTACGAGCAGTACTTC.

In DNA, the CDR3 is TGTGCCAGCAGTGAACCAGCGGGAGCTCGCGAGCAGTACTTC. This encodes CASSEPAGAREQYF. V gene TRBV28 combines with J gene TRBJ2-7, with TRBD2 matching over 8 bases. Losses at the gene ends were 5 bases for V and 6 bases for J; bases not matched to a gene: 9. Germline V gene sequence: CDR1 MDHEN, CDR2 SYDVKM. CDR3 length: 14 residues.

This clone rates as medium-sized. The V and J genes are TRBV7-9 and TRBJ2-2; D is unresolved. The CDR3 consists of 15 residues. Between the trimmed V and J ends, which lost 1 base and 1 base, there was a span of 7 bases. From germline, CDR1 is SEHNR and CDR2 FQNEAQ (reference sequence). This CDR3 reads CASSLDSLNTGELFF. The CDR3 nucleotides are TGTGCCAGCAGCTTAGACAGCCTGAACACCGGGGAGCTGTTTTTT.

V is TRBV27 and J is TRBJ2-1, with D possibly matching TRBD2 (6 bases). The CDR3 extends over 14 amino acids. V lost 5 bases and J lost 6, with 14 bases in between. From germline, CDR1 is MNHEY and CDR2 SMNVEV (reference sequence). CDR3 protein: CASSARLDFNEQFF. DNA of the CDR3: TGTGCCAGCAGTGCAAGACTAGATTTCAATGAGCAGTTCTTC.

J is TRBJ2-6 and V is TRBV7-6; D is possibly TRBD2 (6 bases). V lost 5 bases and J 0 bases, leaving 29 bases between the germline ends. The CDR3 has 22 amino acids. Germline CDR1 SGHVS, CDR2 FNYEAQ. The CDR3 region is CASSHHGGQGALRSSGANVLTF. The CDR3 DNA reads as TGTGCCAGCAGCCACCACGGGGGTCAGGGAGCCCTTCGATCCTCTGGGGCCAACGTCCTGACTTTC.